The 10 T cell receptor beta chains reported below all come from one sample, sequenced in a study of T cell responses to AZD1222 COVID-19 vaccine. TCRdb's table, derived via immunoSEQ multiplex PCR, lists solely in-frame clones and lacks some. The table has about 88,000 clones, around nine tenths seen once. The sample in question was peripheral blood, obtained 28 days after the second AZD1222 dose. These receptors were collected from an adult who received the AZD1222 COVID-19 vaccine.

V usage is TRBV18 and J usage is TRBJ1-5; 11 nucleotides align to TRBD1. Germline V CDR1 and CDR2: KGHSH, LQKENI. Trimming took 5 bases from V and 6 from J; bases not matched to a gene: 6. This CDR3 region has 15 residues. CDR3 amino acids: CASSGGTGGFQPQHF. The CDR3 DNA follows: TGTGCCAGCTCAGGAGGGACAGGGGGTTTTCAGCCCCAGCATTTT.

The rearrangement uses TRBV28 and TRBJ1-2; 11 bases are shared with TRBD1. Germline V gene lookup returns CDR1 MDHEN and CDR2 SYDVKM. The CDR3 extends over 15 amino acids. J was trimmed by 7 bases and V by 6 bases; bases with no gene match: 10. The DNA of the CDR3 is TGTGCCAGCAGGCCAAGGGGACAGGGGGAATTTGGCTACACCTTC. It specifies CASRPRGQGEFGYTF.

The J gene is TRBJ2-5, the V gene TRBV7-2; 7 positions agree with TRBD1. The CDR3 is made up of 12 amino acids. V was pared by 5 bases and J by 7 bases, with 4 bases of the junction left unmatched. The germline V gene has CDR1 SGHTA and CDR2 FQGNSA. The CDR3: CASSDRDRTQYF. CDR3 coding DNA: TGTGCCAGCAGCGACAGGGACCGGACCCAGTACTTC.

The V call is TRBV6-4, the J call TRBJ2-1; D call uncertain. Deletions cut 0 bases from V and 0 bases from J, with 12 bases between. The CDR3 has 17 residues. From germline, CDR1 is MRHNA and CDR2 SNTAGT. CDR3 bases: TGTGCCAGCAGTGACTCGATCGGAAGGAGCTCCTACAATGAGCAGTTCTTC. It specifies CASSDSIGRSSYNEQFF.

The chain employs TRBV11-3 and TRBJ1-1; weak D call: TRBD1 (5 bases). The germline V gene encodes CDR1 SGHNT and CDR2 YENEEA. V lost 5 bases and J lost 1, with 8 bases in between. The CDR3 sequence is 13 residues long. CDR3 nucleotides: TGTGCCAGCAGCCTGGGACCGAACACTGAAGCTTTCTTT. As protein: CASSLGPNTEAFF.

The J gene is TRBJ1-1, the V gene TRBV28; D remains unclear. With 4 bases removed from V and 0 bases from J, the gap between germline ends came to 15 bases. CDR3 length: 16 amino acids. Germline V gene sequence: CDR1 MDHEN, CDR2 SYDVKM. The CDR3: CASSSGSFGLNTEAFF. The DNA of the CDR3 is TGTGCCAGCAGTTCCGGTTCCTTTGGCCTGAACACTGAAGCTTTCTTT.

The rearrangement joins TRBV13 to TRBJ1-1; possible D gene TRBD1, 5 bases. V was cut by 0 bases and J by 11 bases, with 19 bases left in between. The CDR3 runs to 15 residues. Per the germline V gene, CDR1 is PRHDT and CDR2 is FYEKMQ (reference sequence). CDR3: CASSLGPGTAPIAFF. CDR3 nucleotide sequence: TGTGCCAGCAGCTTAGGCCCCGGGACGGCGCCGATCGCTTTCTTT.

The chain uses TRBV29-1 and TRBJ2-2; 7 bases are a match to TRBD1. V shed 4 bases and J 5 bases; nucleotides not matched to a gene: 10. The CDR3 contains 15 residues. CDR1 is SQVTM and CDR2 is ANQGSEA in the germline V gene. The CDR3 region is CSVAADRVATGELFF. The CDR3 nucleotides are TGCAGCGTTGCCGCTGACAGGGTCGCTACCGGGGAGCTGTTTTTT.

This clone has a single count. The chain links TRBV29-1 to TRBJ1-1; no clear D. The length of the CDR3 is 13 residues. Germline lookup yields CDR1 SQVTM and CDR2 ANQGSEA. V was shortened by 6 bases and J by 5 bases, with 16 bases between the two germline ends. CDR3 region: CSVYRSPGTEAFF. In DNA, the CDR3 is TGCAGCGTGTACCGGAGCCCGGGGACTGAAGCTTTCTTT.

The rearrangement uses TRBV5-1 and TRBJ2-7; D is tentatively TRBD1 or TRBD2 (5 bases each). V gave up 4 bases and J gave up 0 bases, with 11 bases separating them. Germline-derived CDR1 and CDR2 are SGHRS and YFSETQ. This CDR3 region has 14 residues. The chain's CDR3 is CASSRDESSYEQYF. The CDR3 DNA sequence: TGCGCCAGCAGCAGGGACGAGAGCTCCTACGAGCAGTACTTC.